This TCR beta chain was sequenced during a study of cytomegalovirus exposure and HLA in healthy donors. Use of 60 Vbeta and 13 Jbeta primers characterized the PCR. Method: immunoSEQ multiplex PCR; TCRdb's copy keeps in-frame clones and lacks some. The sample holds around 100,000 clones, about four fifths seen once. After removal of 5 bases from V and 12 bases from J, the junction contained 6 bases not matched to a gene. The CDR3 is 12 amino acids. The germline V gene has CDR1 SGHAT and CDR2 FQDESV (reference sequence). Sample: PBMCs. This chain uses TRBV11-1 with TRBJ2-1; 8 bases fit TRBD2. This TCR came from a young woman in good health and CMV-seropositive. The CDR3 nucleotides are TGTGCCAGCAGCCCGGGGGGGAGAAGGCAGTTCTTC. Amino acid sequence: CASSPGGRRQFF.